This T cell receptor (beta chain) was recorded in a study of T-cell memory formation after mild COVID-19. At the level of the study: Largely, the TCR clusters proved donor specific. Study conclusions and caveats: In pre-infection memory, a portion of responding clones appeared, which suggested that cross-reactive memory joined.

In this sample, this clonotype turned up a few times. Its target is not known. This CDR3 is 14 amino acids long. Deletions cut 1 base from V and 4 bases from J, with 7 bases between. Germline values: CDR1 SGHDN, CDR2 FVKESK. After 5'RACE with constant-segment primers, TCR alpha and TCR beta cDNA libraries carrying sample barcodes and UMIs were obtained. TCRdb processed the 5' RACE reads anew with MiXCR; each CDR3 protein has one entry. The sample gives some 450,000 distinct CDR3 sequences, 20% of which show up once; 7.5% to 9.5% is in the top ten. This receptor was obtained from an adult woman who had mild COVID-19 (a few samples of this study predate the infection). Cell type and time point are not known. The chain employs TRBV14 and TRBJ2-2; D unresolved. Material for sequencing was PBMCs or a T cell subset sorted from them (not recorded which). This CDR3 is CASSQVSPTGELFF. The CDR3 DNA is TGTGCCAGCAGCCAAGTGAGCCCCACCGGGGAGCTGTTTTTT.